Listed below are T cell receptor beta chains from one sample, sequenced in a study of cytomegalovirus exposure and HLA in healthy donors. Produced via immunoSEQ multiplex PCR; TCRdb's table is partial and in-frame only. The repertoire has 100,000 to 150,000 clones, roughly a tenth of them found once; the top ten carry approximately 4.4%. Sequenced: PBMCs. These receptor sequences come from a woman in her late teens or twenties in good health and CMV-seropositive. Both conserved end residues are part of each CDR3. The order of the fields is clone size, D gene, J gene, V gene, CDR3 protein, CDR3 DNA. D genes are given only for firm matches. Size tells how often a clone was seen (once, few, many) or the class of an expanded clone, and some rows leave it out.

>.|TRBD1|TRBJ2-7|TRBV9
CASSVEAGTGYYEQYF
TGTGCCAGCAGCGTAGAAGCCGGGACAGGGTACTACGAGCAGTACTTC
>.|.|TRBJ2-6|TRBV28
CASSTAGSGANVLTF
TGTGCCAGCAGCACCGCAGGCTCTGGGGCCAACGTCCTGACTTTC
>few|.|TRBJ2-7|TRBV5-6
CASSLSGYEQYF
TGTGCCAGCAGCTTGTCGGGCTACGAGCAGTACTTC
>.|.|TRBJ1-5|TRBV7-9
CASSFWAPNSNQPQHF
TGTGCCAGCAGCTTTTGGGCTCCTAATAGCAATCAGCCCCAGCATTTT
>few|.|TRBJ1-4|TRBV6-1
CASSRLANEKLFF
TGTGCCAGCAGTAGACTCGCTAATGAAAAACTGTTTTTT
>.|TRBD1|TRBJ1-5|TRBV5-1
CASSLGTGGSGDQPQHF
TGCGCCAGCAGCTTGGGGACAGGGGGCTCGGGTGATCAGCCCCAGCATTTT
>few|TRBD1|TRBJ2-3|TRBV5-5
CASSLAAAGQGTDTQYF
TGTGCCAGCAGCTTGGCGGCCGCCGGACAGGGCACAGATACGCAGTATTTT
>.|.|TRBJ2-1|TRBV5-8
CASSLRGTPYNEQFF
TGTGCCAGCAGCTTGCGCGGGACCCCCTACAATGAGCAGTTCTTC
>few|TRBD2|TRBJ2-3|TRBV10-3
CAISESLAGGSDTQYF
TGTGCCATCAGTGAGAGTCTAGCGGGAGGGTCGGATACGCAGTATTTT
>.|.|TRBJ1-1|TRBV2
CASSDGGNTEAFF
TGTGCCAGCAGTGATGGCGGAAACACTGAAGCTTTCTTT
>.|.|TRBJ1-1|TRBV19
CASISPARTEAFF
TGTGCCAGTATTTCGCCAGCCAGGACTGAAGCTTTCTTT